Given below is one T cell receptor beta chain in context. Profiled with immunoSEQ multiplex PCR; TCRdb holds only in-frame clones, not every one. The sample yields some 100,000 clones, roughly nine tenths seen once. This sample is drawn from a study of PD-L1 blockade in urothelial cancer. V shed 0 bases and J 6 bases; nucleotides not matched to a gene: 4. The CDR3 is made up of 15 amino acids. CDR1 and CDR2 (germline): SGHDT, YYEEEE. Source: PBMCs, taken around atezolizumab (anti-PD-L1) treatment. This receptor was identified in a woman older than 75 with urothelial cancer. The rearrangement links TRBV5-6 to TRBJ2-7, with 12 positions matching TRBD1. The CDR3 coding sequence is TGTGCCAGCAGCTTGGACGGGACAGGGGGCGGCGAGCAGTACTTC. The encoded protein is CASSLDGTGGGEQYF. The complete variable domain, with remaining parts taken from reference TRBV5-6 and TRBJ2-7, reads DAGVTQSPTHLIKTRGQQVTLRCSPKSGHDTVSWYQQALGQGPQFIFQYYEEEERQRGNFPDRFSGHQFPNYSSELNVNALLLGDSALYLCASSLDGTGGGEQYFGPGTRLTVT.